This T cell receptor (beta chain) was recovered during a study of CD4 T cells in relation to SARS-CoV-2 and coronaviruses. Study-level points and caveats: Compared with monoreactive clones, crossreactive clones showed significantly weaker SARS-CoV-2 expansion.

Regarding this clone: Its antigen is unidentified.

The CDR3 totals 13 residues. Per the germline V gene, CDR1 is SGHTS and CDR2 is YDEGEE. The germline V and J ends were trimmed by 0 bases and 5 bases, with 9 bases remaining between them. Unexposed donor CD4+ T cells date from about 2011-2018, before the COVID-19 pandemic. The cells were cultured for 10 days before CD4+ T cells were isolated. Unexposed-donor CD4+ T cells were probed with SARS-CoV-2 S/N and four cold-coronavirus spikes, cells permitting. Cultures held a few million PBMCs per well with 8.5 to 10 IU/ml IL-2. The repertoire was sequenced with immunoSEQ multiplex PCR; TCRdb's copy has only in-frame clones and lacks some. The data contain tens of thousands of clones, about three quarters of them seen just once; the ten biggest clones take up approximately 13%.

V gene TRBV5-8 combines with J gene TRBJ2-7; no clear D gene. This TCR came from a human donor in good health. Sequencing used CD4+ T cells from PBMCs, cultured in vitro. The CDR3 spells CASSLDGSDEQYF. CDR3 nucleotides: TGTGCCAGCAGCTTGGATGGCTCGGACGAGCAGTACTTC.